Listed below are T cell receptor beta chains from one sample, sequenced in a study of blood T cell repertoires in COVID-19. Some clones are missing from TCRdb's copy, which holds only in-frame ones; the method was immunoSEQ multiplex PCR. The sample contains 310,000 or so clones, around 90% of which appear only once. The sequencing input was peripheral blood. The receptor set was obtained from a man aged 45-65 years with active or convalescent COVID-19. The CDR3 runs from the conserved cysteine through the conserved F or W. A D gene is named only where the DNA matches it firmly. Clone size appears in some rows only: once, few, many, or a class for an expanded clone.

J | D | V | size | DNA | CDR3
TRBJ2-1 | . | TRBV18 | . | TGTGCCAGCTCACCACTCCTCAGCGGGCCCTACAATGAGCAGTTCTTC | CASSPLLSGPYNEQFF
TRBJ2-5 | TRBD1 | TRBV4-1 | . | TGCGCCAGCAGCCCCGGGACAGGGGTTTGGCGAGAGACCCAGTACTTC | CASSPGTGVWRETQYF
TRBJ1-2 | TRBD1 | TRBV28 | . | TGTGCCAGCAGTTCTCCCGGACAGGGAGGCGGCTACACCTTC | CASSSPGQGGGYTF
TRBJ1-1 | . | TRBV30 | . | TGTGCCTGGAGTCGTTTGAACACTGAAGCTTTCTTT | CAWSRLNTEAFF
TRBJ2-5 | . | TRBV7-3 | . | TGTGCCAGCAGCTTAAGATCCAGCGAGAGTAAACAAGAGACCCAGTACTTC | CASSLRSSESKQETQYF
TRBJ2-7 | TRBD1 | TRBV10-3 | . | TGTGCCATCAGCATCGACAGGGGCTACGAGCAGTACTTC | CAISIDRGYEQYF
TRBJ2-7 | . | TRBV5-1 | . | TGCGCCAGCAGCCCAGGGGAACACTCCTACGAGCAGTACTTC | CASSPGEHSYEQYF
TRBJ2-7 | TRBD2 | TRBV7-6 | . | TGTGCCAGCGCCCTGAGAGCGGGGGGGCCGGGGGAGCAGTACTTC | CASALRAGGPGEQYF
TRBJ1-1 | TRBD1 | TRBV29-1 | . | TGCAGCGTCGGGAAGACAGGGGTAGATTCTGAAGCTTTCTTT | CSVGKTGVDSEAFF
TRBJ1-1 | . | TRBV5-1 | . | TGCGCCAGCAGCCTCCGGGGCGGAGGGGAAGGGACTGAAGCTTTCTTT | CASSLRGGGEGTEAFF
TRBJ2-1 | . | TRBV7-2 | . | TGTGCCAGCAGCTTATCTAGCGCGAGAAACAATGAGCAGTTCTTC | CASSLSSARNNEQFF
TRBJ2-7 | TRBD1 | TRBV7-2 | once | TGTGCCAGCAGCCAAGGGGGACAGGCGGGCGAGCAGTACTTC | CASSQGGQAGEQYF
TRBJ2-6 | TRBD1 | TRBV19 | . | TGTGCCAGTAGTAAGCAGGGACAGAGCTACTCTGGGGCCAACGTCCTGACTTTC | CASSKQGQSYSGANVLTF
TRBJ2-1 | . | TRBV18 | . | TGTGCCAGCTCACTAGGTGGCCCAAGCGACAATGAGCAGTTCTTC | CASSLGGPSDNEQFF
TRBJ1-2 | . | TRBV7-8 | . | TGTGCCAGCAGCCCCGATAGTGCCAGGGTGCGGTATGGCTACACCTTC | CASSPDSARVRYGYTF
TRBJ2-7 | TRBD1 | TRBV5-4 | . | TGTGCCAGCAGCCGTTGGGGACAGATCTACGAGCAGTACTTC | CASSRWGQIYEQYF
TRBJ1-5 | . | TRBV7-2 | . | TGTGCCAGCAGCTTAGATGTTTTCGGGAGTCCCCAGCATTTT | CASSLDVFGSPQHF
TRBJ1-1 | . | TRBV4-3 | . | TGCGCCAGCAGCACCCAGGCGAACACTGAAGCTTTCTTT | CASSTQANTEAFF
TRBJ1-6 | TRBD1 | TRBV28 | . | TGTGCCAGCAGTTTTCCGTCGACAGGGGGTCAATCACCCCTCCACTTT | CASSFPSTGGQSPLHF
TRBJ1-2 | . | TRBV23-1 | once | TGCGCCAGCAGTCATCCTAACGGGGTTGGATTGGACTATGGCTACACCTTC | CASSHPNGVGLDYGYTF
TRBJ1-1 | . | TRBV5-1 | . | TGCGCCAGCAGCTTTAATTGGGGCCTAACTTCCACTGAAGCTTTCTTT | CASSFNWGLTSTEAFF
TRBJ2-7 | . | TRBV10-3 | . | TGTGCCATCAGTGAGTCGAAATCAGGGTCCAACTCCTACGAGCAGTACTTC | CAISESKSGSNSYEQYF
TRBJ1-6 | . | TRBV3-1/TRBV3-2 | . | TGTGCCAGCAGCCAAGAGTGGTCCGGGGTATATAATTCACCCCTCCACTTT | CASSQEWSGVYNSPLHF
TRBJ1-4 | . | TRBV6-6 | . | TGTGCCAGCAGTCCCACCTCAGGGGTCTGGGAAAAACTGTTTTTT | CASSPTSGVWEKLFF
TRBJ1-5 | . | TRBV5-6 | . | TGTGCCAGCAGCCTTGGGAGGCTGGGCAATCAGCCCCAGCATTTT | CASSLGRLGNQPQHF
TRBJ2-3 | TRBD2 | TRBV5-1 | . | TGCGCCCGCAGCCGGAGCGGGGGGGAAAGCACAGATACGCAGTATTTT | CARSRSGGESTDTQYF
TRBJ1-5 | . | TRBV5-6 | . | TGTGCCAGCAGCTTCCGACAGACCAATCAGCCCCAGCATTTT | CASSFRQTNQPQHF
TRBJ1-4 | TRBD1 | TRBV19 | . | TGTGCCAGTAGAAACAGGGGGCGCGATGAAAAACTGTTTTTT | CASRNRGRDEKLFF
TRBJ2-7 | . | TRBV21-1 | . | TGTGCCAGCAGCAACGCCTACGAGCAGTACTTC | CASSNAYEQYF
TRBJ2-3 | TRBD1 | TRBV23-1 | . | TGCGCCAGCAGTCTGGACAGGGCTAATACGCAGTATTTT | CASSLDRANTQYF
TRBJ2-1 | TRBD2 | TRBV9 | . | TGTGCCAGCAGCGTAGACAGCGGGGGGCTACAAGCTGAGCAGTTCTTC | CASSVDSGGLQAEQFF
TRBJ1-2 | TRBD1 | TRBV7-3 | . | TGTGCCAGCAGCCCAGGACAGGGTCACACCTTC | CASSPGQGHTF
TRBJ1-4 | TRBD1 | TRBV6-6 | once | TGTGCCAGCAGCCATGGGACAGCAACTAATGAAAAACTGTTTTTT | CASSHGTATNEKLFF
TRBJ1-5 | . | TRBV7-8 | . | TGTGCCAGCAGCTTATTCACAGGGACGTCTCAGCCCCAGCATTTT | CASSLFTGTSQPQHF
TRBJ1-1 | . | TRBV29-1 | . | TGCAGCACCCGGACAGTCTTAAACACTGAAGCTTTCTTT | CSTRTVLNTEAFF
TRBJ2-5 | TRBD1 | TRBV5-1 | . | TGCGCCAGCAGAACAGGACAGGGAGGCCAAGAGACCCAGTACTTC | CASRTGQGGQETQYF
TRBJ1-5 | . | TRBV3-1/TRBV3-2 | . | TGTGCCAGCAGCCAAGACCCCCACGACAAACCCCAGCATTTT | CASSQDPHDKPQHF